This entry lists 9 T cell receptor beta chains sequenced from one sample in a study of radiation and T cells in renal cell carcinoma. Sample treatment: 15 Gy SBRT to primary tumor, nephrectomy 4 weeks later. Some clones are missing from TCRdb's copy, which holds only in-frame ones; the method was immunoSEQ multiplex PCR. This sample has approximately 14,000 clones; around 66% occur once, and the top ten carry roughly 26%. Sequencing was performed on tumor tissue, taken from a patient whose treatment included radiotherapy and nephrectomy. Source of these receptors: a woman between 65 and 79 years old with renal cell carcinoma.

The rearrangement uses TRBV5-8 and TRBJ2-5; tentative D call: TRBD1 (6 bases). V was shortened by 2 bases and J by 5 bases, with 13 bases between the two germline ends. Per germline, CDR1 SGHTS and CDR2 YDEGEE. The CDR3 spans 14 residues. The DNA for the CDR3 is TGTGCCAGCAGCTTTGGACAGAGGGGGGAGACCCAGTACTTC. Protein product: CASSFGQRGETQYF.

The chain uses TRBV5-1 and TRBJ2-1, with a tentative D call TRBD1 (5 bases). CDR1 is SGHRS and CDR2 is YFSETQ in the germline V gene. The V and J ends lost 4 bases and 5 bases respectively, with 16 bases between them. CDR3 size: 15 residues. The CDR3: CASSPSGHDDNEQFF. CDR3 nucleotides: TGCGCCAGCAGCCCCTCCGGACACGATGACAATGAGCAGTTCTTC.

CDR3: CASSPVLSYEQYF. The DNA for the CDR3 is TGTGCCAGCTCACCCGTTCTCTCCTACGAGCAGTACTTC. The rearrangement joins TRBV18 to TRBJ2-7; no clear D. Germline V gene data show CDR1 as KGHSH and CDR2 as LQKENI. The CDR3 sequence is 13 residues long. Trimming removed 3 bases at V and 0 bases at J, with 6 bases between.

The chain employs TRBV4-2 and TRBJ2-7, with 7 bases matching TRBD1. Germline V lookup: CDR1 LGHNA, CDR2 YNFKEQ. Unmatched junction bases numbered 6, after V lost 4 bases and J lost 0 bases. The CDR3 totals 15 residues. CDR3 protein: CASSRAGQDSYEQYF. The DNA for the CDR3 is TGTGCCAGCAGCCGTGCCGGACAGGACTCCTACGAGCAGTACTTC.

This chain links TRBV6-1 with TRBJ1-2; D gene ambiguous. Trimming removed 3 bases at V and 1 base at J, with 0 bases between. CDR3 length equals 11 residues. CDR1 is MNHNS and CDR2 is SASEGT in the germline V gene. The CDR3 DNA reads TGTGCCAGCAGTGATAACTATGGCTACACCTTC. Amino acids: CASSDNYGYTF.

This clone was picked up a small number of times. The V gene is TRBV30, the J gene TRBJ2-1, with 15 bases fitting TRBD2. With 4 bases clipped from V and 10 bases from J, the junction kept 2 bases outside the gene matches. Germline CDR1 is GTSNPN and CDR2 is SVGIG (reference sequence). This CDR3 is built from 13 residues. As DNA, the CDR3 is TGTGCCTGGAATGGACTAGCGGGAGGGGAGCAGTTCTTC. Protein product: CAWNGLAGGEQFF. The variable domain in full, completed from reference TRBV30 and TRBJ2-1, reads SQTIHQWPATLVQPVGSPLSLECTVEGTSNPNLYWYRQAAGRGLQLLFYSVGIGQISSEVPQNLSASRPQDRQFILSSKKLLLSDSGFYLCAWNGLAGGEQFFGPGTRLTVL.

In this sample, this clone turned up a few times. The chain employs TRBV15 and TRBJ2-3; tentative D call: TRBD2 (6 bases). V lost 4 bases to trimming and J lost 1 base, with 9 bases between them. There are 14 residues in the CDR3. Germline CDR1 LNHNV, CDR2 YYDKDF (reference sequence). CDR3 residues: CATSTSSGTDTQYF. CDR3 in DNA: TGTGCCACCAGCACATCTAGCGGCACAGATACGCAGTATTTT.

J is TRBJ2-7 and V is TRBV11-2, with 7 bases lining up with TRBD1. CDR1 and CDR2 from the germline V gene are SGHAT and FQNNGV. V shed 0 bases and J 1 base; nucleotides not matched to a gene: 6. The length of the CDR3 is 16 residues. Written as DNA, the CDR3 is TGTGCCAGCAGCTTAGAATACGGGACAGTGTCCTACGAGCAGTACTTC. Translated, it gives CASSLEYGTVSYEQYF.

This clone occurred a few times. In the same sample, other DNA sequences code for this CDR3. The J gene is TRBJ1-2, the V gene TRBV6-5; no clear D gene. Trimming took off 7 bases at V and 0 bases at J, with 6 bases between the two ends. In germline, CDR1 is MNHEY, CDR2 SVGAGI. The CDR3 contains 12 residues. CDR3 loop: CASKEANYGYTF. The CDR3 DNA is TGTGCCAGCAAGGAAGCTAACTATGGCTACACCTTC.